This record covers a single T cell receptor beta chain. Its antigen is unknown. No much larger clonotype is one base removed from it; base qualities were not supplied. TCRbeta CDR3 regions were amplified from genomic DNA using the immunoSEQ Assay, a bias-controlled multiplex PCR. In the original analysis: The number of nucleated cells in each sample was estimated from the amplification of reference gene primers within the assay. Sequence reads were collapsed and filtered to measure the absolute abundance of every unique TCRbeta CDR3 rearrangement. For each sample, productive Simpson clonality was calculated as the square root of Simpson's diversity index over productive rearrangements. Held by TCRdb, this immuneACCESS table contains in-frame sequences only and omits some clones. Under half of the omission traces to an unresolved V gene where checked; the cause of the rest is unknown. From that table come the V and J calls and clone size; the DNA was used to work out D and trimming. Recorded for this sample are around 60,000 clones; 65% to 90% of them occurred a single time. The leading ten clones occupy about 10% of the sample.

In the germline V gene (reference sequence), CDR1 corresponds to LGHDT and CDR2 to YNNKEL. From the cysteine up to the phenylalanine, the CDR3 has a length of 16 residues. The retained sequence is limited to the CDR3, 48 bases, with the frame set at the first base. The junction shows trimming of 4 bases on V and 3 bases on J, and the gene matches do not reach 4 bases of it. In Seattle, one collaborating source enrolled patients while the infection was active and tracked those patients longitudinally over the course of disease. Collaborating institutions collected whole blood in K2EDTA tubes following their own protocols. Collaborator samples were shipped for TCRbeta analysis as frozen whole blood, isolated PBMCs, or DNA extracted from either sample type. These data are taken from a study of blood T cell repertoires in COVID-19 (TCRdb year 2020). With regard to the full study: Samples from collaborators originated in the United States, Italy and Spain and spanned both the acute and convalescent phases of COVID-19. The dataset comprised deeply sampled blood TCRbeta repertoires from subjects exposed to, actively infected with, or recovered from COVID-19. The material from the prospective study consisted of cDNA or gDNA derived from T cells, B-cell-depleted T cells, or PBMCs. The repertoires were released in a freely available public database intended as a resource for research on the immune response to SARS-CoV-2. The sample metadata nearly always contained a de-identified subject ID, COVID-19 status, age in years and sex. Where available, HLA class I and class II types were taken from metadata supplied by the sample provider and were not determined by assay-based typing. Samples were obtained from the ongoing ImmuneRACE study (first 160 participants) and from some 1,300 subjects provided by 6 global collaborators. What the authors observed across the whole study: Clinical and demographic metadata were provided uncurated, with the amount varying by source and participant.

This receptor chain uses TRBV3-1 (or the pseudogene TRBV3-2) and TRBJ2-6, with TRBD1 identical over 9 junction bases. The receptor was derived from a man between 45 and 60 years old with COVID-19, enrolled during active disease. The sample was peripheral blood. The CDR3 has the sequence CASSPQGAYGANVLTF. The nucleotides are TGTGCCAGCAGCCCACAGGGGGCATATGGGGCCAACGTCCTGACTTTC.